Each of the 9 T cell receptor beta chains below was sequenced from the same sample in a study of PD-L1 blockade in urothelial cancer. The repertoire was sequenced with immunoSEQ multiplex PCR; TCRdb's copy has only in-frame clones and lacks some. This table holds approximately 100,000 clones, over 75% found once. The sequencing here drew on PBMCs, taken around atezolizumab (anti-PD-L1) treatment. The receptor set was obtained from a man in his forties or fifties with urothelial cancer.

This sequence joins TRBV6-4 and TRBJ2-6; weak D call: TRBD1 (6 bases). The length of the CDR3 is 15 residues. CDR1 MRHNA and CDR2 SNTAGT come from the germline V gene. V lost 4 bases and J 3 bases, leaving 10 bases between the germline ends. This CDR3 reads CASSVQGSGANVLTF. The CDR3 nucleotides are TGTGCCAGCAGTGTACAGGGAAGTGGGGCCAACGTCCTGACTTTC.

This chain links TRBV4-1 with TRBJ1-4; tentatively, D is TRBD1 (5 bases). V was trimmed by 1 base and J by 0 bases, leaving 9 bases between them. The CDR3 is 16 residues long. Per the germline V gene, CDR1 is MGHRA and CDR2 is YSYEKL. The CDR3 DNA is TGCGCCAGCAGCCAAGGACGACAGACAACTAATGAAAAACTGTTTTTT. Amino acid sequence: CASSQGRQTTNEKLFF.

The gene calls are TRBV18 and TRBJ2-7; 9 positions agree with TRBD2. The germline gives CDR1 KGHSH, CDR2 LQKENI. This CDR3 spans 14 amino acids. The V segment lost 5 bases and the J segment 5 bases; nucleotides outside the gene matches: 7. CDR3 loop: CASSTIAGENEQYF. The CDR3 nucleotides read TGTGCCAGCTCAACCATAGCGGGAGAGAACGAGCAGTACTTC.

The genes are TRBV2 and TRBJ2-7; perhaps TRBD2 as D (6 bases). From germline, CDR1 is SNHLY and CDR2 FYNNEI. The CDR3 contains 14 residues. V was shortened by 6 bases and J by 4 bases, with 16 bases between the two germline ends. CDR3 DNA: TGTGCCAGCAGCGAACTAGCAGCTAGGTACGAGCAGTACTTC. It encodes CASSELAARYEQYF.

The chain links TRBV27 to TRBJ2-6, with unresolved D. Deletions cut 11 bases from V and 11 bases from J, with 10 bases between. Germline CDR1 MNHEY, CDR2 SMNVEV (reference sequence). The CDR3 spans 10 residues. CDR3 sequence: CAARLHVLTF. For the CDR3, the DNA is TGTGCCGCTCGTCTACACGTCCTGACTTTC.

This rearrangement joins TRBV9 to TRBJ2-3; D possibly corresponds to TRBD2 (6 bases). The CDR3 has 17 residues. Deletions cut 0 bases from V and 7 bases from J, with 21 bases between. Germline V gene lookup returns CDR1 SGDLS and CDR2 YYNGEE. CDR3 coding DNA: TGTGCCAGCAGCGTAGTCCCCTCCGGGGGAGTAGGGCATACGCAGTATTTT. This codes for CASSVVPSGGVGHTQYF. Variable domain in full (rest from reference TRBV9 and TRBJ2-3): DSGVTQTPKHLITATGQRVTLRCSPRSGDLSVYWYQQSLDQGLQFLIQYYNGEERAKGNILERFSAQQFPDLHSELNLSSLELGDSALYFCASSVVPSGGVGHTQYFGPGTRLTVL.

The V gene is TRBV15, the J gene TRBJ2-1; tentatively, D is TRBD1 (5 bases). Deletions cut 1 base from V and 8 bases from J, with 15 bases between. Germline V lookup: CDR1 LNHNV, CDR2 YYDKDF (reference sequence). The CDR3 runs 15 residues. The CDR3 DNA is TGTGCCACCAGCAGAGGGACAACTACTGGCTATGAGCAGTTCTTC. It encodes CATSRGTTTGYEQFF.

The CDR3 nucleotides are TGTGCCAGCAGCCAATCGGTAGCACCTGGAAACACCATATATTTT. Translated, it gives CASSQSVAPGNTIYF. V is TRBV16 and J is TRBJ1-3; D gene unclear. The germline CDR1 and CDR2 sequences are KGHSY and FQNENV. The CDR3 contains 15 residues. Trimming removed 0 bases from V and 2 bases from J, with 8 bases in between. The complete variable domain, with remaining parts taken from reference TRBV16 and TRBJ1-3, reads GEEVAQTPKHLVRGEGQKAKLYCAPIKGHSYVFWYQQVLKNEFKFLISFQNENVFDETGMPKERFSAKCLPNSPCSLEIQATKLEDSAVYFCASSQSVAPGNTIYFGEGSWLTVV.

The chain couples TRBV7-8 to TRBJ1-5; D remains ambiguous. This CDR3 region has 14 residues. Trimming pared 2 bases from V and 3 bases from J, leaving 8 bases between. Germline assignment: CDR1 SGHVS and CDR2 FQNEAQ. Here the CDR3 DNA reads TGTGCCAGCAGCTTATACAGCCCCAATCAGCCCCAGCATTTT. Translating it yields CASSLYSPNQPQHF.